These T cell receptor beta chains were read from a single sample in a study of early T cells in non-severe SARS-CoV-2 infection. TCRdb independently ran MiXCR on the 5' RACE reads; one entry per CDR3 protein. The data hold some 98,000 distinct CDR3 sequences, with around a sixth observed a single time. The sample comprised whole blood. Every receptor here comes from an adult who was a healthcare worker with PCR-confirmed SARS-CoV-2 infection or an uninfected control (not recorded which). Each CDR3 is given with its conserved first and last residue. D genes are given only for firm matches. A row's size may be missing; if present it is once, few, many or a size class.

>-|TRBV20-1|many|TRBJ1-5
CSASQVPNQPQHF
TGCAGTGCCTCACAGGTGCCCAATCAGCCCCAGCATTTT
>-|TRBV6-6|-|TRBJ2-3
CASRQDSTDTQYF
TGTGCCAGTCGACAGGATAGCACAGATACGCAGTATTTT
>-|TRBV6-2/TRBV6-3|-|TRBJ2-7
CASSRTGNPYEQYF
TGTGCCAGCAGCCGCACAGGGAACCCCTACGAGCAGTACTTC
>-|TRBV18|-|TRBJ2-2
CASFARTGGTGELFF
TGTGCCAGCTTTGCCCGGACCGGGGGCACCGGGGAGCTGTTTTTT
>TRBD1|TRBV12-3/TRBV12-4|-|TRBJ1-3
CASSPLGGPGNTIYF
TGTGCCAGCAGTCCCTTAGGGGGCCCTGGAAACACCATATATTTT
>TRBD2|TRBV20-1|few|TRBJ2-1
CSARGTSGSYNEQFF
TGCAGTGCTAGAGGCACTAGCGGGAGTTACAATGAGCAGTTCTTC
>-|TRBV3-1|-|TRBJ2-5
CASSQDLRNKETQYF
TGTGCCAGCAGCCAGGACCTACGGAATAAAGAGACCCAGTACTTC
>-|TRBV6-5|-|TRBJ1-1
CASGVVEAFF
TGTGCCAGCGGGGTTGTAGAAGCTTTCTTT
>TRBD2|TRBV7-2|many|TRBJ2-1
CASSFSGGEGEQFF
TGTGCCAGCAGCTTTAGCGGGGGGGAGGGTGAGCAGTTCTTC
>TRBD1|TRBV7-6|few|TRBJ2-7
CASSKSRNTGDEQYF
TGTGCCAGCAGCAAATCCCGTAATACAGGGGACGAGCAGTACTTC